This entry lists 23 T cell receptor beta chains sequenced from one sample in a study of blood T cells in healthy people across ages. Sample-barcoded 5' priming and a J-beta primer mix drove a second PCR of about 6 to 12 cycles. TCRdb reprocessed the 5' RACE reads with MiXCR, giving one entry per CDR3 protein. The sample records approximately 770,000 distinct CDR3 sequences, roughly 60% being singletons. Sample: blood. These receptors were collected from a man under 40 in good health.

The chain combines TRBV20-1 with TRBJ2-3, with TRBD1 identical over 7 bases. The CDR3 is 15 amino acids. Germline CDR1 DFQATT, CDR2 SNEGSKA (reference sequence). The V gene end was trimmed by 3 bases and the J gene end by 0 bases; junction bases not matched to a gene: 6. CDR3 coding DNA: TGCAGTGCTAGTAACAGGGGCGAGAGCACAGATACGCAGTATTTT. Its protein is CSASNRGESTDTQYF.

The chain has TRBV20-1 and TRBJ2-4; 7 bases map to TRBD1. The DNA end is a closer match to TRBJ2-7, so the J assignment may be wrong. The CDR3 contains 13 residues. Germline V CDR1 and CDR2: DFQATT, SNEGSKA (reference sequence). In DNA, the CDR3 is TGCAGTGCTAGCGACAGGGCCCCCAACGAGCAGTACTTC. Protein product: CSASDRAPNEQYF.

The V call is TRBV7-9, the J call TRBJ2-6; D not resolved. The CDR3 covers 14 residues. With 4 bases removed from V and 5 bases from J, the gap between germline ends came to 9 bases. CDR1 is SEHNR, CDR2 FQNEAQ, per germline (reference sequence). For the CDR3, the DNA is TGTGCCAGCAGCTATAGGGTGTGGGCCAACGTCCTGACTTTC. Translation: CASSYRVWANVLTF.

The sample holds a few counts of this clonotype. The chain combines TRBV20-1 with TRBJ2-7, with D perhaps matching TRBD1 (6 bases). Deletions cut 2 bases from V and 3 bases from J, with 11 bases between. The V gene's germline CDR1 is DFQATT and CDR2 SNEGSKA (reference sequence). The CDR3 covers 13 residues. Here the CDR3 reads CSARRTVSYEQYF. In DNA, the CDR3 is TGCAGTGCTAGAAGGACAGTGAGCTACGAGCAGTACTTC.

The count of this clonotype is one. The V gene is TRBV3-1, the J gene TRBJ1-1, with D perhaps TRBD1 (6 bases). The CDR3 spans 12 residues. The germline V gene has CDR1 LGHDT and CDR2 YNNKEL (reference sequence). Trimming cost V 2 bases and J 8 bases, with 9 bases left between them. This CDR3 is CASSQMDSEAFF. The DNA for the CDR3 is TGTGCCAGCAGCCAAATGGACAGCGAAGCTTTCTTT.

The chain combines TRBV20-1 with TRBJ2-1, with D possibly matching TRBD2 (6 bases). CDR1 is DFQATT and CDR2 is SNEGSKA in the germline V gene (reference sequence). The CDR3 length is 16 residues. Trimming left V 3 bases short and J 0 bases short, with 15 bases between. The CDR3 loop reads CSARGQDGGSYNEQFF. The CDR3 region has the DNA TGCAGTGCTAGGGGGCAGGACGGGGGCTCCTACAATGAGCAGTTCTTC.

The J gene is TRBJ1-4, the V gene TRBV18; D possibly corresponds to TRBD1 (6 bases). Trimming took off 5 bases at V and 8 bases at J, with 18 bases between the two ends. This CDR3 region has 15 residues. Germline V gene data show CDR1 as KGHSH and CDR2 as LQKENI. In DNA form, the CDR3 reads TGTGCCAGCTCAACCACTACTACAGGGAAGGAAAAACTGTTTTTT. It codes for CASSTTTTGKEKLFF.

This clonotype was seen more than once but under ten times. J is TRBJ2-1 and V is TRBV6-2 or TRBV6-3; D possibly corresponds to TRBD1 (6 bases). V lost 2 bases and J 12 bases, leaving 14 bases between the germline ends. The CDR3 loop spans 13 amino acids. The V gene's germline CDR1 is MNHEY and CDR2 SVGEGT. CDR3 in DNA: TGTGCCAGCAGTTACGACGACAGGATTGGGCAGTTCTTC. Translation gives CASSYDDRIGQFF.

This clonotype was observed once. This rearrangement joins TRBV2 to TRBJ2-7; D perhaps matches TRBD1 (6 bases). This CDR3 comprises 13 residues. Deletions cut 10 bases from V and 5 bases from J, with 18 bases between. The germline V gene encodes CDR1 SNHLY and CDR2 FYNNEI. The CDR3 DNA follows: TGTGCCATTACAGGGTGGAGGATAAACGAGCAGTACTTC. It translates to CAITGWRINEQYF.

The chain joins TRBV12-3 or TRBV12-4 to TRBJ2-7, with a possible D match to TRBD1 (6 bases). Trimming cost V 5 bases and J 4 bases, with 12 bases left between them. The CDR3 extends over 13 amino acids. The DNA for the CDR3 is TGTGCCAGCAGTGTAGACAGGATGTACGAGCAGTACTTC. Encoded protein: CASSVDRMYEQYF.

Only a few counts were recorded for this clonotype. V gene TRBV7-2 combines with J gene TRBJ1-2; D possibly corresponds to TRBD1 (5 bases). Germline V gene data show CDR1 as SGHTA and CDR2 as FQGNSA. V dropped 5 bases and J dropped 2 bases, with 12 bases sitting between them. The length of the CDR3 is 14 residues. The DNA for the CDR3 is TGTGCCAGCAGCCCCACCCGGGGGAACTATGGCTACACCTTC. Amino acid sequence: CASSPTRGNYGYTF.

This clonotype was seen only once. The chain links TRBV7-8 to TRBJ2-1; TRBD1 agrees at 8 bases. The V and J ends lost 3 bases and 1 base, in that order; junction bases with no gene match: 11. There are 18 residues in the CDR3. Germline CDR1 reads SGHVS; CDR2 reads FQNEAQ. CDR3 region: CASSFYSPGGTSYNEQFF. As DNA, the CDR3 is TGTGCCAGCAGCTTTTATTCGCCAGGGGGCACGTCCTACAATGAGCAGTTCTTC.

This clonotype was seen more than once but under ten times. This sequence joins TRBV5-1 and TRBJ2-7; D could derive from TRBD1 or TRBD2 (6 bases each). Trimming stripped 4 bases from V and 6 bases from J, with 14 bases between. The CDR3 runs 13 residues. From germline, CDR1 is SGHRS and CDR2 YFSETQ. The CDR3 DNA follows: TGCGCCAGCAGCATAGGAGGGGGAGTCGAGCAGTACTTC. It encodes CASSIGGGVEQYF.

The chain's CDR3 is CASSLDGPTDTQYF. The CDR3 coding sequence is TGTGCCAGCAGCTTAGACGGACCTACAGATACGCAGTATTTT. The chain combines TRBV7-9 with TRBJ2-3; D ambiguous. CDR1 and CDR2 from the germline V gene are SEHNR and FQNEAQ (reference sequence). V was pared by 1 base and J by 3 bases, with 8 bases between. CDR3 length: 14 amino acids.

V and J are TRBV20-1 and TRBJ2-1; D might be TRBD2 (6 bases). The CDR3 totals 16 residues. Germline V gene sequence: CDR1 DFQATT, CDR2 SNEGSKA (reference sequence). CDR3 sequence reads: CSAPAGGVGDYNEQFF. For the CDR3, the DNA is TGCAGCGCCCCCGCTGGCGGGGTCGGGGATTACAATGAGCAGTTCTTC.

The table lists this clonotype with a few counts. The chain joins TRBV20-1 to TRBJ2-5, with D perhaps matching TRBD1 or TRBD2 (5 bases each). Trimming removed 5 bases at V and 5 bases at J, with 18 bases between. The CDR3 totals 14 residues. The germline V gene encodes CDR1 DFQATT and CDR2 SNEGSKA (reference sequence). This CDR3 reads CSAETTEGGETQYF. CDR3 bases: TGCAGTGCTGAAACGACAGAGGGTGGTGAGACCCAGTACTTC.

In nucleotides, the CDR3 is TGTGCCAGCAGCTCCCCTTGGAACACTGAAGCTTTCTTT. It codes for CASSSPWNTEAFF. The chain uses TRBV5-4 and TRBJ1-1, with D unclear. The CDR3 sequence is 13 residues long. V was trimmed by 3 bases and J by 1 base, leaving 7 bases between them. The V gene's germline CDR1 is SGHNT and CDR2 YYREEE (reference sequence).

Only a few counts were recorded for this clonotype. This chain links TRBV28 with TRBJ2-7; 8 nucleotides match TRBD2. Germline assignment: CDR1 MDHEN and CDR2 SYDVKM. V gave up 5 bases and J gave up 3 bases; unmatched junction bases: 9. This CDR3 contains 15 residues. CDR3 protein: CASSEGGRFIYEQYF. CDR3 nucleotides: TGTGCCAGCAGTGAGGGCGGGAGGTTTATCTACGAGCAGTACTTC.

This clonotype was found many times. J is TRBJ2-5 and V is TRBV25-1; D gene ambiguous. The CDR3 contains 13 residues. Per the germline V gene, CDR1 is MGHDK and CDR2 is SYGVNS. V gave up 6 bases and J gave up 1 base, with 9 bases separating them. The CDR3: CASSLDTQETQYF. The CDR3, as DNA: TGTGCCAGCAGCTTAGACACCCAAGAGACCCAGTACTTC.

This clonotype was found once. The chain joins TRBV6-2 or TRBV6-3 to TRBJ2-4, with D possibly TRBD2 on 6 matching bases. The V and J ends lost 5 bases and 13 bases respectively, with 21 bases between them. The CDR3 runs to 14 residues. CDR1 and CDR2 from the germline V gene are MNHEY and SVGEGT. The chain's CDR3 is CASSTGLRAGEQYF. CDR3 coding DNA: TGTGCCAGCAGTACGGGACTCCGGGCCGGGGAGCAGTACTTC.

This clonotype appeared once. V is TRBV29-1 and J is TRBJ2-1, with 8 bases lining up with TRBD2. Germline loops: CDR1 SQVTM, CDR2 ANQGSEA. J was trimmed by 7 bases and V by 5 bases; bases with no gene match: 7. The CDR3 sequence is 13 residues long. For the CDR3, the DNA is TGCAGCGTTCGAAGCGGGAGTATGAATGAGCAGTTCTTC. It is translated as CSVRSGSMNEQFF.

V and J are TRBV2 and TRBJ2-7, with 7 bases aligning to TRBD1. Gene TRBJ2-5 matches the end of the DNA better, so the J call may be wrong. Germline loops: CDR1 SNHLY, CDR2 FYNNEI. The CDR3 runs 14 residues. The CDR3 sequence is CASSGARGIETQYF. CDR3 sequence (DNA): TGTGCCAGCAGTGGGGCCAGGGGGATCGAGACCCAGTACTTC.

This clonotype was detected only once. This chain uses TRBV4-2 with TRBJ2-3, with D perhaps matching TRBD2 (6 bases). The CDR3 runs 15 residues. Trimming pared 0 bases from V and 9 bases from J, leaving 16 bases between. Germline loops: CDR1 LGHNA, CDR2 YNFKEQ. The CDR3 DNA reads TGTGCCAGCAGCCAAGAACAAGAAAAGGGAGGAACGCAGTATTTT. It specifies CASSQEQEKGGTQYF.